This record covers a single T cell receptor (beta chain). Its antigen is not identified. One junction end does not reproduce the germline sequence, and a read error may be involved. Sequenced by immunoSEQ multiplex PCR; TCRdb stores in-frame clones only, minus some. The table records 90,000 to 120,000 clones, approximately 90% of them present only once. This CDR3 region has 16 residues. Germline V gene data show CDR1 as SGHRS and CDR2 as YFSETQ. This record comes from a study of PD-1 blockade in classical Hodgkin lymphoma. Points from the study as a whole: Complete responders entered with baseline diversity on par with newly diagnosed patients, the results showed.

All trial patients relapsed after autologous stem cell transplantation. J is TRBJ2-3 and V is TRBV5-1, with 7 bases lining up with TRBD2. This TCR was sampled from a human donor with classical Hodgkin lymphoma. The material was peripheral blood mononuclear cells (PBMCs), obtained before the second cycle of nivolumab. The DNA of the CDR3 is TGCGCCAGCAACTTGGCCGGGGGAGGGCCGTCAGATACGCAGTATTTT. It codes for CASNLAGGGPSDTQYF.